These T cell receptor beta chains were read from a single sample in a study of shared clonotypes between healthy human individuals. Sequencing used immunoSEQ multiplex PCR; TCRdb keeps in-frame clones, though not all of them. Of more than 450,000 clones in the sample, 75% to 85% are singletons; the top ten hold 10% to 15%. The material sequenced was PBMCs. The receptors were gathered from a woman aged 35 to 49 in good health. Some clones in this sample may be carry-over from other donors' samples. Each CDR3 is given with its conserved first and last residue. Fields, in order: clone size, J gene, V gene, D gene, CDR3 length, CDR3 protein, CDR3 DNA. The D gene is left open where the match is weak. Size tells how often a clone was seen (once, few, many) or the class of an expanded clone, and some rows leave it out.

NA TRBJ2-2 TRBV27 TRBD2 19 CASSLTETRTSGHTGELFF TGTGCCAGCAGTTTGACGGAAACTCGGACTAGCGGGCACACCGGGGAGCTGTTTTTT
many TRBJ2-3 TRBV27 NA 16 CASSLSMDSPTDTQYF TGTGCCAGCAGTTTATCGATGGACAGTCCCACAGATACGCAGTATTTT
few TRBJ1-5 TRBV19 NA 15 CASSIGQGGNQPQHF TGTGCCAGTAGTATAGGGCAGGGCGGCAATCAGCCCCAGCATTTT
NA TRBJ2-5 TRBV19 TRBD2 17 CASSIGASGSFGETQYF TGTGCCAGTAGTATAGGGGCTAGCGGGAGCTTTGGAGAGACCCAGTACTTC
NA TRBJ2-1 TRBV6-1 NA 14 CASVQGGPYNEQFF TGTGCCAGCGTTCAGGGGGGGCCCTACAATGAGCAGTTCTTC
NA TRBJ1-1 TRBV7-8 NA 13 CASSLGAGLEAFF TGTGCCAGCAGCTTAGGGGCAGGGCTTGAAGCTTTCTTT
NA TRBJ2-6 TRBV28 NA 14 CASTLSSGANVLTF TGTGCCAGCACCTTAAGCTCTGGGGCCAACGTCCTGACTTTC
NA TRBJ2-5 TRBV7-2 NA 12 CASSEGRETQYF TGTGCCAGCAGCGAGGGGCGAGAGACCCAGTACTTC
NA TRBJ1-1 TRBV28 NA 14 CASSSPGQNTEAFF TGTGCCAGCAGTTCTCCGGGACAGAACACTGAAGCTTTCTTT
few TRBJ1-1 TRBV19 NA 13 CASTPATNTEAFF TGTGCCAGTACCCCCGCGACGAACACTGAAGCTTTCTTT
NA TRBJ2-4 TRBV1 NA 17 CTSSRTRGLSAKNIQYF TGCACCAGCAGCCGTACTCGGGGTTTGTCGGCCAAAAACATTCAGTACTTC
once TRBJ2-7 TRBV15 TRBD1 16 CATSRDRLRASYEQYF TGTGCCACCAGCAGGGACAGGTTACGGGCCTCCTACGAGCAGTACTTC
NA TRBJ2-2 TRBV7-3 TRBD2 16 CASSPGTSGSGGELFF TGTGCCAGCAGCCCCGGGACTAGCGGGAGCGGCGGGGAGCTGTTTTTT
NA TRBJ2-7 TRBV5-5 TRBD2 14 CASSSGLVLYEQYF TGTGCCAGCAGTTCGGGACTAGTTCTCTACGAGCAGTACTTC
NA TRBJ2-1 TRBV13 TRBD2 18 CASSLGGRLAGVVNEQFF TGTGCCAGCAGCTTAGGGGGACGACTAGCGGGAGTTGTAAATGAGCAGTTCTTC
many TRBJ2-7 TRBV25-1 NA 15 CASSGPLENSYEQYF TGTGCCAGCAGTGGCCCCCTGGAGAACTCCTACGAGCAGTACTTC
once TRBJ2-3 TRBV14 NA 15 CASISTGPSTDTQYF TGTGCCAGCATCTCGACAGGACCTAGCACAGATACGCAGTATTTT
NA TRBJ2-7 TRBV5-8 NA 13 CASSRQSSYEQYF TGTGCCAGCAGTAGGCAAAGCTCCTACGAGCAGTACTTC
NA TRBJ2-4 TRBV15 NA 12 CATSRGVGIQYF TGTGCCACCAGCAGGGGGGTCGGCATTCAGTACTTC
NA TRBJ2-7 TRBV13 NA 14 CASSLGPVPHEQYF TGTGCCAGCAGCTTAGGGCCCGTCCCCCACGAGCAGTACTTC
NA TRBJ2-2 TRBV9 NA 13 CASSGASFGELFF TGTGCCAGCAGCGGTGCTAGTTTCGGGGAGCTGTTTTTT
once TRBJ2-6 TRBV19 NA 16 CASSSAGSSGANVLTF TGTGCCAGTAGTTCGGCAGGGAGCTCTGGGGCCAACGTCCTGACTTTC
NA TRBJ2-1 TRBV7-2 TRBD2 15 CASSLDSGGDNEQFF TGTGCCAGCAGCTTAGATAGCGGGGGAGACAATGAGCAGTTCTTC
NA TRBJ2-7 TRBV2 NA 13 CASSDAPGLEQYF TGTGCCAGCAGTGATGCCCCAGGACTCGAGCAGTACTTC
NA TRBJ2-7 TRBV28 NA 17 CASSLWSLGSTTYEQYF TGTGCCAGCAGTTTGTGGTCCTTGGGCAGCACCACCTACGAGCAGTACTTC
once TRBJ2-2 TRBV6-1 TRBD1 13 CASREQGAGELFF TGTGCCAGCAGGGAACAGGGGGCCGGGGAGCTGTTTTTT
NA TRBJ2-6 TRBV30 NA 16 CAWTGGHTSGANVLTF TGTGCCTGGACGGGCGGGCATACCTCTGGGGCCAACGTCCTGACTTTC
NA TRBJ2-5 TRBV4-3 NA 13 CASSQEVQETQYF TGCGCCAGCAGCCAAGAGGTCCAAGAGACCCAGTACTTC
NA TRBJ2-7 TRBV10-3 NA 16 CAISESAGSSSYEQYF TGTGCCATCAGTGAGTCGGCGGGGTCAAGCTCCTACGAGCAGTACTTC
NA TRBJ1-1 TRBV29-1 NA 13 CSVFSQVNTEAFF TGCAGCGTGTTCTCACAGGTGAACACTGAAGCTTTCTTT
few TRBJ1-2 TRBV7-2 NA 13 CASSPDRRNGYTF TGTGCCAGCAGCCCAGACAGGCGTAATGGCTACACCTTC
NA TRBJ1-5 TRBV19 NA 16 CASSMGRAGLYQPQHF TGTGCCAGTAGTATGGGGAGGGCAGGGCTCTATCAGCCCCAGCATTTT
NA TRBJ2-1 TRBV5-1 NA 13 CASSLAASSEQFF TGCGCCAGCAGCTTGGCAGCTTCAAGTGAGCAGTTCTTC
NA TRBJ2-6 TRBV9 NA 16 CASSQTPLDGANVLTF TGTGCCAGCAGCCAGACTCCCTTGGATGGGGCCAACGTCCTGACTTTC
NA TRBJ2-7 TRBV18 TRBD2 15 CASSPPGGQAYEQYF TGTGCCAGCTCACCCCCGGGGGGGCAGGCCTACGAGCAGTACTTC
NA TRBJ2-1 TRBV18 NA 14 CASFSRLRTQPQFF TGTGCCAGCTTCTCCCGTTTACGGACTCAGCCCCAGTTCTTC
NA TRBJ2-1 TRBV7-6 TRBD2 17 CASSLAWDYSSYNEQFF TGTGCCAGCAGCTTAGCTTGGGACTACAGCTCCTACAATGAGCAGTTCTTC
NA TRBJ1-1 TRBV5-1 NA 14 CASSLGQGGTEAFF TGCGCCAGCAGCTTAGGGCAGGGAGGGACTGAAGCTTTCTTT
NA TRBJ2-1 TRBV11-3 TRBD2 19 CASSPMGGRVNGRAHEQFF TGTGCCAGCAGCCCCATGGGGGGGCGGGTGAACGGGAGGGCCCATGAGCAGTTCTTC
NA TRBJ1-5 TRBV2 NA 16 CASSEPWTNSNQPQHF TGTGCCAGCAGTGAACCGTGGACAAATAGCAATCAGCCCCAGCATTTT
NA TRBJ1-1 TRBV28 NA 12 CASKAGNTEAFF TGTGCCAGCAAGGCCGGGAACACTGAAGCTTTCTTT
NA TRBJ2-1 TRBV9 TRBD2 16 CASSSPSGSSYNEQFF TGTGCCAGCAGCTCACCAAGCGGGAGCTCCTACAATGAGCAGTTCTTC
NA TRBJ2-1 TRBV4-1 NA 17 CASSRLFEGGLHNEQFF TGCGCCAGCAGCCGCCTGTTTGAGGGTGGTCTCCACAATGAGCAGTTCTTC
NA TRBJ1-1 TRBV9 NA 15 CASSVQGSGNTEAFF TGTGCCAGCAGCGTCCAGGGTTCCGGGAACACTGAAGCTTTCTTT
NA TRBJ2-7 TRBV18 NA 14 CASSQQDAGTEQYF TGTGCCAGCTCACAACAGGACGCCGGCACGGAGCAGTACTTC
NA TRBJ2-2 TRBV6-1 NA 14 CASPPTRSTGELFF TGTGCCAGCCCGCCCACGCGGAGCACCGGGGAGCTGTTTTTT